The clone carrying this TCR beta chain was seen more than once but under ten times. The data originate from a study of neoadjuvant anti-PD-1 for oral cavity cancer. Across the study: Patients without progression got a fourth dose around day 43.

Trimming left V 6 bases short and J 2 bases short, with 25 bases between. From germline, CDR1 is MDHEN and CDR2 SYDVKM. CDR3 length: 18 residues. Time point denoted: after neoadjuvant nivolumab, at surgical resection. Analysis of PBMCs was direct, with no culture step. Sequenced by immunoSEQ multiplex PCR; TCRdb stores in-frame clones only, minus some. Here the sample spans about 9,600 clones, less than 70% being singletons. The gene calls are TRBV28 and TRBJ1-2; D is possibly TRBD1 (6 bases). The clonotype originates from a person aged 35-80 years with oral cavity squamous cell carcinoma. Sequencing used PBMCs, obtained after nivolumab (anti-PD-1) treatment. The CDR3 region is CASSLEGRGARANYGYTF. DNA of the CDR3: TGTGCCAGCAGCCTAGAGGGCAGGGGCGCGCGGGCCAACTATGGCTACACCTTC.